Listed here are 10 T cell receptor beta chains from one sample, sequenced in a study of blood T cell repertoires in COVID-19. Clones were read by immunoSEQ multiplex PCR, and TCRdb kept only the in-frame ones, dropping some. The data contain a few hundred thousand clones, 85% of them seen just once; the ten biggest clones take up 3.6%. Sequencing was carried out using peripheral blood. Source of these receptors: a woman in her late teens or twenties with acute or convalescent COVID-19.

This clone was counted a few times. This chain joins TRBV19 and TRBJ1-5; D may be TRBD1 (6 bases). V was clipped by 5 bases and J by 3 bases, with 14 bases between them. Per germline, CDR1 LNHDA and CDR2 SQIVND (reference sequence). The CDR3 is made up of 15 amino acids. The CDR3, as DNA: TGTGCCAGTAGTCTCCCTGGACAGATCAATCAGCCCCAGCATTTT. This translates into CASSLPGQINQPQHF.

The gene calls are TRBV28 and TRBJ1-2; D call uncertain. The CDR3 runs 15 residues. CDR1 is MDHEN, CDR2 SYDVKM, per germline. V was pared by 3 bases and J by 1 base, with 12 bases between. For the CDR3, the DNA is TGTGCCAGCAGTTTGGATCGAGGGAGTAACTATGGCTACACCTTC. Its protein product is CASSLDRGSNYGYTF.

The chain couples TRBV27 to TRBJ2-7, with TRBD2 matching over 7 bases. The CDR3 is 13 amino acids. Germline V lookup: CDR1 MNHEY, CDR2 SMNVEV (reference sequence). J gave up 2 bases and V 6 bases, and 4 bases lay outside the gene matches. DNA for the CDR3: TGTGCCAGCAGGGGGGGGATTCCCTACGAGCAGTACTTC. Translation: CASRGGIPYEQYF.

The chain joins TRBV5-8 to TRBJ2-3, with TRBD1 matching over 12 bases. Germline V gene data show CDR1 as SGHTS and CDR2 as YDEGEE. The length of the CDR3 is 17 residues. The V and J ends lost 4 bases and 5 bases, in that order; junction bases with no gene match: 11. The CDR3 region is CASSAAPGQGALDTQYF. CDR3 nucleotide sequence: TGTGCCAGCAGCGCGGCTCCGGGACAGGGGGCTTTAGATACGCAGTATTTT.

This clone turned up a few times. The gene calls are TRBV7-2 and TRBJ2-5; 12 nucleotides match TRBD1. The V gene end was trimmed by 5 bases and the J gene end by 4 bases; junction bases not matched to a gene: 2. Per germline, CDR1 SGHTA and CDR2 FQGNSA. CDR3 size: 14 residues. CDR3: CASSGGQGAETQYF. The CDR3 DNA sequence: TGTGCCAGCAGCGGGGGACAGGGGGCAGAGACCCAGTACTTC.

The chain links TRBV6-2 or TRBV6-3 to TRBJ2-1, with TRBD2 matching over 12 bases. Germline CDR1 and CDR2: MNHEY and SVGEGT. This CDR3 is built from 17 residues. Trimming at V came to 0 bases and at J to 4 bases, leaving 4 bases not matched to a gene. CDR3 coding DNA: TGTGCCAGCAGTTACTCAGGGACTAGCGGGTCTTACAATGAGCAGTTCTTC. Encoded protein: CASSYSGTSGSYNEQFF.

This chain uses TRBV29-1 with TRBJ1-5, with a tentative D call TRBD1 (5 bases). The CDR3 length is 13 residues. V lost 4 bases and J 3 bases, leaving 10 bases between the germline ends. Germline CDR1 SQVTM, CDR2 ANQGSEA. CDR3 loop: CSVGGRDNQPQHF. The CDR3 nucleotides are TGCAGCGTTGGGGGCAGGGACAATCAGCCCCAGCATTTT.

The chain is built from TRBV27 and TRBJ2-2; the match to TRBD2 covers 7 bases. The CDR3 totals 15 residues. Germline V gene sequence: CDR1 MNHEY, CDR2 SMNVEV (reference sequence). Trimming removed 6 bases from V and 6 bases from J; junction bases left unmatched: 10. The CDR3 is CASSPQAGWPGELFF. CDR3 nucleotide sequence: TGTGCCAGCAGCCCCCAAGCGGGATGGCCCGGGGAGCTGTTTTTT.

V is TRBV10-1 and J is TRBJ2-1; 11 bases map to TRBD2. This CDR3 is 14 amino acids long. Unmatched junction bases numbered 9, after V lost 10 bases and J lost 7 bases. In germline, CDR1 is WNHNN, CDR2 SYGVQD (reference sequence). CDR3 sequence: CATSLTSGGNEQFF. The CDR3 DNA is TGCGCCACTAGTTTAACTAGCGGGGGTAATGAGCAGTTCTTC.

The CDR3 sequence: CASSRTGDTYNEQFF. In DNA, the CDR3 is TGCGCCAGCAGCCGGACAGGGGATACCTACAATGAGCAGTTCTTC. The chain has TRBV5-1 and TRBJ2-1; 9 bases are shared with TRBD1. V lost 4 bases, J lost 2 bases, and 4 bases stayed unmatched. The CDR3 totals 15 residues. Germline CDR1 is SGHRS and CDR2 is YFSETQ.